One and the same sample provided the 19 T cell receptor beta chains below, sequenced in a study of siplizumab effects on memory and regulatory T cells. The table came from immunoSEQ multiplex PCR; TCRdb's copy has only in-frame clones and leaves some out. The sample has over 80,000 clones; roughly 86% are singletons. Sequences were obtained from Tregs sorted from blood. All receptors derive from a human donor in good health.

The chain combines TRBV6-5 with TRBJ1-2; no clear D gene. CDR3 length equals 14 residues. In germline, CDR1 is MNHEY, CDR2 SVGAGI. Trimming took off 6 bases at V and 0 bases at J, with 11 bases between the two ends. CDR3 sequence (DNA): TGTGCCAGCAGAATGCTTGGTCCTAACTATGGCTACACCTTC. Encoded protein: CASRMLGPNYGYTF.

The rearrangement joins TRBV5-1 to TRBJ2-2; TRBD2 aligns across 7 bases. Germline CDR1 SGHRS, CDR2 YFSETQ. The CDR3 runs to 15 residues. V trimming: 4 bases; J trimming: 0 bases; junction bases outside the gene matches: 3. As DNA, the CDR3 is TGCGCCAGCAGCCAAGGACTAGCGAACACCGGGGAGCTGTTTTTT. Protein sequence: CASSQGLANTGELFF.

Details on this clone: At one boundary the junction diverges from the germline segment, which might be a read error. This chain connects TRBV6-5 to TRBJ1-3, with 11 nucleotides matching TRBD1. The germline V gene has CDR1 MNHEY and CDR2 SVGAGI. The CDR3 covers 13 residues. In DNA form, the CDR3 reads TGTGCCACCCGGACAGGGGGCAAAAGGACCAAGACCTTT. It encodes CATRTGGKRTKTF.

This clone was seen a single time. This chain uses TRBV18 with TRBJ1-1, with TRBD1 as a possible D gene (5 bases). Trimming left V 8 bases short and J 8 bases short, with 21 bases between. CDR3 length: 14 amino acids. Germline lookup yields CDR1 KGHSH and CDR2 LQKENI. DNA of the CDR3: TGTGCCAGCAGCAGGGACGCCGGGGGGAGGGAAGCTTTCTTT. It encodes CASSRDAGGREAFF.

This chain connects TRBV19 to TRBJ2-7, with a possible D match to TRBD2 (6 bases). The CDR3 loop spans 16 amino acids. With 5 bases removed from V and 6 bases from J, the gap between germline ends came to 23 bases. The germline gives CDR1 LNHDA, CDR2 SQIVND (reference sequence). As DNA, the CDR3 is TGTGCCAGTAGTCCTGCTAGGGACTCAATCCTACGCGAGCAGTACTTC. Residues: CASSPARDSILREQYF. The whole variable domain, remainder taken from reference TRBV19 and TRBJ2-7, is DGGITQSPKYLFRKEGQNVTLSCEQNLNHDAMYWYRQDPGQGLRLIYYSQIVNDFQKGDIAEGYSVSREKKESFPLTVTSAQKNPTAFYLCASSPARDSILREQYFGPGTRLTVT.

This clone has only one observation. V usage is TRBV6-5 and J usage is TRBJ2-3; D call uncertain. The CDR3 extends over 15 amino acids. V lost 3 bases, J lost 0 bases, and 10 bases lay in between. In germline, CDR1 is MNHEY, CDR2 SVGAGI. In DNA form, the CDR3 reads TGTGCCAGCAGTTATAGCCAGGTTAGCACAGATACGCAGTATTTT. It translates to CASSYSQVSTDTQYF.

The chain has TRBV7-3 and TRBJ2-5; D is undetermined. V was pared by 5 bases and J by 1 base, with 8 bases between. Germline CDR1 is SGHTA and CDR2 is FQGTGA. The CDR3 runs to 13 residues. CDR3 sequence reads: CASSLEPQETQYF. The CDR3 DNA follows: TGTGCCAGCAGCCTGGAACCCCAAGAGACCCAGTACTTC.

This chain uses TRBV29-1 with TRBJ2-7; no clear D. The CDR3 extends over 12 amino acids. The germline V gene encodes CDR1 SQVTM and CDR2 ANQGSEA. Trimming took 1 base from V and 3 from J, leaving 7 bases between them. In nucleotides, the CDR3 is TGCAGCGTTGAAGTCACCGGCTACGAGCAGTACTTC. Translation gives CSVEVTGYEQYF.

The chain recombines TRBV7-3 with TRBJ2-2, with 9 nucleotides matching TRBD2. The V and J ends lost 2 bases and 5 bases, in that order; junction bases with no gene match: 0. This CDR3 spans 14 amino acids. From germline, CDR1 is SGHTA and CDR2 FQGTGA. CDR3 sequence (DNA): TGTGCCAGCAGCTTAGGACTAGCGACCGGGGAGCTGTTTTTT. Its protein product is CASSLGLATGELFF.

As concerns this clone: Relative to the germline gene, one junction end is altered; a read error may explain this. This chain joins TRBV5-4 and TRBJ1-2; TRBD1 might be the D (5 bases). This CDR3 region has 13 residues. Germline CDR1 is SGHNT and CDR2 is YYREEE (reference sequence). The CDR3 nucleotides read TGCGCCAGCAAGGGTCCAGGGACCTATGGCTACACCTTC. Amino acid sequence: CASKGPGTYGYTF.

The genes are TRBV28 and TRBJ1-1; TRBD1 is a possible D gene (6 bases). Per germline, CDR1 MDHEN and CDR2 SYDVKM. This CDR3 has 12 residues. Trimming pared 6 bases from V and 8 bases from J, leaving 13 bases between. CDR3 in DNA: TGTGCCAGCAGCGCCCCGGGACAAGAAGCTTTCTTT. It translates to CASSAPGQEAFF.

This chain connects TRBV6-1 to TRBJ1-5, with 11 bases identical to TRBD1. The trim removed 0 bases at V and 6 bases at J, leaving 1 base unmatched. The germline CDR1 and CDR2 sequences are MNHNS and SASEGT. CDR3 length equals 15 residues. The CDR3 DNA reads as TGTGCCAGCAGTGAAGCGGACAGGGGGCCTCAGCCCCAGCATTTT. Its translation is CASSEADRGPQPQHF.

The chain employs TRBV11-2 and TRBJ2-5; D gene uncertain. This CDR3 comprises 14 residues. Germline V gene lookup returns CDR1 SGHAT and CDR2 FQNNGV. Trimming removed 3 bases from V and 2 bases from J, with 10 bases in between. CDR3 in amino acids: CASSFWTGQETQYF. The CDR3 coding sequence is TGTGCCAGCAGCTTTTGGACGGGTCAAGAGACCCAGTACTTC.

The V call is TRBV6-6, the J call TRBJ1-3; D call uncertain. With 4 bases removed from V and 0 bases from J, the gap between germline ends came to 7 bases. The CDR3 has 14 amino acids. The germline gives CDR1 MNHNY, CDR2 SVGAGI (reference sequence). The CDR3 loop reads CASSLSGSGNTIYF. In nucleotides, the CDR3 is TGTGCCAGCAGTTTGAGTGGCTCTGGAAACACCATATATTTT.

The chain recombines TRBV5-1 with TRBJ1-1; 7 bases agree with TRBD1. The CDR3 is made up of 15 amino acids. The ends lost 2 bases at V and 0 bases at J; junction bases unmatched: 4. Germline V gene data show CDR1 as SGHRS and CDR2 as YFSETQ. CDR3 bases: TGCGCCAGCAGCTTCTCCGGGACAGTGAACACTGAAGCTTTCTTT. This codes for CASSFSGTVNTEAFF.

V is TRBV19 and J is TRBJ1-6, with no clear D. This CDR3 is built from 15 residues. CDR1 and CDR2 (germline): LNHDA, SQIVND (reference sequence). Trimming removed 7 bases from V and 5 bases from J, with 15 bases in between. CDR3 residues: CASTVNFANNSPLHF. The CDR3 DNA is TGTGCCAGTACGGTCAACTTCGCGAATAATTCACCCCTCCACTTT.

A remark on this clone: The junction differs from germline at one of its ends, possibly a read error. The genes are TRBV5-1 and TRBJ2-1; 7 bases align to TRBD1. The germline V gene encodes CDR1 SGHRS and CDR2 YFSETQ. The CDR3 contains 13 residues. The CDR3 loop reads CASSLFEGAAEFF. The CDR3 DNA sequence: TGTGCCAGCAGCTTGTTTGAGGGGGCCGCAGAGTTCTTC. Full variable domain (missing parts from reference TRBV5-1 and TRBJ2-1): KAGVTQTPRYLIKTRGQQVTLSCSPISGHRSVSWYQQTPGQGLQFLFEYFSETQRNKGNFPGRFSGRQFSNSRSEMNVSTLELGDSALYLCASSLFEGAAEFFGPGTRLTVL.

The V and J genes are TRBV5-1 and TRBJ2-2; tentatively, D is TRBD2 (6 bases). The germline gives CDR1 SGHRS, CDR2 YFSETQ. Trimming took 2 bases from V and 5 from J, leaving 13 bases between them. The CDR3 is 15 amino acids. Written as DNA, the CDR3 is TGCGCCAGCAGCTTTGGGGGGATGGTGACCGGGGAGCTGTTTTTT. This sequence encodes CASSFGGMVTGELFF.

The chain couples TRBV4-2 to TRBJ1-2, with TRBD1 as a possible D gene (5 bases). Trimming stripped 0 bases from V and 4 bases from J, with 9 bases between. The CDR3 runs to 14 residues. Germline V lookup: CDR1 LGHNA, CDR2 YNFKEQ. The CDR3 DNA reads TGTGCCAGCAGCCAAGAGGGGGTAGGCTATGGCTACACCTTC. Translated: CASSQEGVGYGYTF.